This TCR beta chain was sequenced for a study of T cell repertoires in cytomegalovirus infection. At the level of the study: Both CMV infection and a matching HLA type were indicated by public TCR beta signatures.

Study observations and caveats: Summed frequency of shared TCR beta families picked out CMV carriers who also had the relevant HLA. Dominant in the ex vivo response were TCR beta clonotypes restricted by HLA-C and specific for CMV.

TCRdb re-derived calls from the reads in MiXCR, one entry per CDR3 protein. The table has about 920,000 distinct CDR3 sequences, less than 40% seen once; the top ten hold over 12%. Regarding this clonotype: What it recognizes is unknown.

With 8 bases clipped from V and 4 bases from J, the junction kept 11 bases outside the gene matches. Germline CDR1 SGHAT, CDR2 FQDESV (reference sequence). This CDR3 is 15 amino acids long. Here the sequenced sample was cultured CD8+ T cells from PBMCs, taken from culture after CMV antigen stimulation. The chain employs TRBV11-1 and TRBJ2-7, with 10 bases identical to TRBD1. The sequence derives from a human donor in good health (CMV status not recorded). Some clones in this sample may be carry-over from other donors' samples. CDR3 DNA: TGTGCCAGCGGACACTTGACAGGGGGCGCGTACGAGCAGTACTTC. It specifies CASGHLTGGAYEQYF.